This T cell receptor (beta chain) was profiled in a study of shared clonotypes between healthy human individuals. Whole-study results and caveats: The study found approximately 5% of naive CD4 clonotypes shared across several donors. Compared with clonotypes that all four donors shared, non-shared clonotypes had lower generation probabilities.

Cells designated naive CD8 were CD45RO-negative and were positively selected for CCR7, with terminally differentiated effector memory CD45RA+ cells excluded. Roughly 30,000 T cell genomes (approximately 0.2 ug DNA) went into each sorted-subset replicate. Clones were sequenced by immunoSEQ multiplex PCR, and TCRdb holds only the in-frame ones, with some missing. This sample carries about 2 million clones, approximately 95% of them seen once, and the ten largest clones take around 1%. About this clone itself: Its antigen remains unidentified.

Sequencing was done on a sample of naive CD8+ T cells sorted from blood. The origin of this receptor is a man between 18 and 29 years old in good health.

CDR3 amino acids: CASSLGVVDYYEQYF. DNA of the CDR3: TGTGCCAGCAGCTTAGGAGTTGTGGATTACTACGAGCAGTACTTC. The V call is TRBV7-8, the J call TRBJ2-7, with D uncertain. The CDR3 contains 15 residues. Germline CDR1 is SGHVS and CDR2 is FQNEAQ. V shed 1 base and J shed 3 bases, with 13 bases lying between them.